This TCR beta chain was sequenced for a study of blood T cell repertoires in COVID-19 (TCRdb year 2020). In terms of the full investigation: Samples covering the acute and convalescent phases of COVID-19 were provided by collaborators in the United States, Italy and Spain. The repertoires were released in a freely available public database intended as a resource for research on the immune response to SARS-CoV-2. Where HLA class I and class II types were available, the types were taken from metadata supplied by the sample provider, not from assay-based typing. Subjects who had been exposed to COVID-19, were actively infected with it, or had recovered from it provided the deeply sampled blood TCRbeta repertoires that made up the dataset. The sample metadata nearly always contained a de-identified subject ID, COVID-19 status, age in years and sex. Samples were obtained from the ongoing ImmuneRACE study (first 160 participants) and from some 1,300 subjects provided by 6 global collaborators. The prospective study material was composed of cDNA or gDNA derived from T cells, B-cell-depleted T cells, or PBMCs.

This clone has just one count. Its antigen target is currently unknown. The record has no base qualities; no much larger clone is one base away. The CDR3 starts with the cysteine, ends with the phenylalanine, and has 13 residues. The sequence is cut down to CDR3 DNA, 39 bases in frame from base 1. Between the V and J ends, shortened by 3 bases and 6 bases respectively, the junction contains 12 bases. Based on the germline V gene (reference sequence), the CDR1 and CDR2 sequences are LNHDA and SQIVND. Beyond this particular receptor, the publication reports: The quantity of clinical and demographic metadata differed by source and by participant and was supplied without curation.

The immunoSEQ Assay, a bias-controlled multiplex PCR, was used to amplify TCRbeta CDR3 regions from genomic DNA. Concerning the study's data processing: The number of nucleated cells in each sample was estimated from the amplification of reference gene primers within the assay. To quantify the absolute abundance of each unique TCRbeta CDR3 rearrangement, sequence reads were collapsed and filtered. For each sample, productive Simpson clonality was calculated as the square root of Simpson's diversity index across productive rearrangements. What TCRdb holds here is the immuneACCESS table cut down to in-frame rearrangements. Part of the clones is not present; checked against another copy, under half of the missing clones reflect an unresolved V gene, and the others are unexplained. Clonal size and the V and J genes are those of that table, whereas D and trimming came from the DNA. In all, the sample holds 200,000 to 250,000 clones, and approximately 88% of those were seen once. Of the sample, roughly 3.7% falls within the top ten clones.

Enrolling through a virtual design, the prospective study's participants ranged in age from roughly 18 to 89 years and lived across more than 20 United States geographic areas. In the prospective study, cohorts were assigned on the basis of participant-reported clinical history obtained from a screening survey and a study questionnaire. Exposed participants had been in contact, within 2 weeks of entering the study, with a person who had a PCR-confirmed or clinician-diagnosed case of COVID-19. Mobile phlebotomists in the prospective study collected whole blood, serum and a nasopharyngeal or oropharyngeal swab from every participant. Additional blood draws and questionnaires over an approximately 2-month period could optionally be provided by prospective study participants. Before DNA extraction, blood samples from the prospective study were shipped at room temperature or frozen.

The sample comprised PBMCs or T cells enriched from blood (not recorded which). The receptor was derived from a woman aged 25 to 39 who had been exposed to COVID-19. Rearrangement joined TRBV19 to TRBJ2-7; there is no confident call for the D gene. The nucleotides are TGTGCCAGTAGTATTGTTATTGAGAGCGAGCAGTACTTC. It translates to CASSIVIESEQYF.